This entry features one T cell receptor beta chain sequence. At least ten counts were recorded for this clonotype. Its antigen remains unidentified. No quality values exist for individual bases; no much larger clone is one base distant. The data stem from a study of T cells of healthy individuals (dated by TCRdb to 2016 to 2018). From its cysteine to its phenylalanine, the CDR3 spans 10 amino acids. Only CDR3 DNA remains: 30 bases, in frame from the first base. Trimming takes 4 bases from V and 3 bases from J, and the germline ends sit 3 bases apart. The germline V gene yields SQVTM for CDR1 and ANQGSEA for CDR2. The receptor library was made with 5' RACE. Sequenced using an Illumina MiSeq. Starting from the raw public reads, TCRdb applied fastp trimming at Q25, assembled clones with MiXCR and retained in-frame beta chains. Rows with a matching CDR3 protein are joined into one entry that keeps the most common DNA and genes. Present in this sample are around 63,000 distinct CDR3 sequences, about a sixth of which were seen just once. The leading ten clones occupy approximately 4.6% of the sample.

The origin of this receptor is a human donor in good health. The receptor chain draws on TRBV29-1 and TRBJ1-1, with the D gene too uncertain to name. The CDR3 is CSVADTEAFF. The DNA reads as follows: TGCAGCGTTGCCGACACTGAAGCTTTCTTT.